This TCR beta chain was sequenced in a study of beta chain features in type 1 diabetes. Across the whole study: Patients were similar to healthy donors in age and gender (as well as in cell yields). Examination covered around 110 million sorted cells spanning all samples.

Study-wide results and caveats: Relative to healthy donors, patients appeared to have naive, central memory and Treg TCRB repertoires that were more similar.

This clone was counted once. Its antigen is unidentified. Isolated RNA was reverse transcribed in full, so expressed TCRB transcripts were sequenced. Repertoires were generated with immunoSEQ multiplex PCR, while TCRdb's copy carries only in-frame clones and drops some. The data contain about 180,000 clones, 13% of them singletons. Each of the sorted populations had a purity greater than 95%. V lost 3 bases, J lost 6 bases, and 12 bases lay in between. CDR3 length: 13 amino acids. Per the germline V gene, CDR1 is MNHNS and CDR2 is SASEGT. The specimen was central memory CD4+ T cells from blood. The sequence was collected from a woman under 30 in good health. V usage is TRBV6-1 and J usage is TRBJ2-7, with D possibly TRBD2 on 7 matching bases. The CDR3 DNA reads as TGTGCCAGCAGTGATCACAGGGAGGGCGAGCAGTACTTC. Translating gives CASSDHREGEQYF.